This TCR beta chain was sequenced in a study of regulatory T cells in long-lasting Graves disease. Both iRepertoire HTBI primers and Arm-PCR of CDR3 regions were used to build the TCR beta libraries. In TCRdb, the multiplex PCR reads were re-called with MiXCR into one record per CDR3 protein. Among 420,000 or so distinct CDR3 sequences listed, 16% were seen once. This sample's time point: newly diagnosed GD, antithyroid drugs for less than 3 months. From RNA extracted from PBMCs, the TCR library was made. This clonotype has a count of ten or more. The CDR3 is 12 amino acids. Per the germline V gene, CDR1 is ENHRY and CDR2 is SYGVKD. Trimming pared 4 bases from V and 7 bases from J, leaving 8 bases between. The same data also went into a second study, on T cells in Graves' hyperthyroidism and ophthalmopathy.

The receptor's source is a woman aged 18-29 years with Graves disease. This chain connects TRBV10-3 to TRBJ2-1; a weak D match, TRBD1 (6 bases). The input for sequencing was peripheral blood mononuclear cells (PBMCs), taken at new diagnosis, from a patient treated with antithyroid drugs. CDR3 in amino acids: CAISGGQNEQFF. For the CDR3, the DNA is TGTGCCATCAGTGGGGGGCAGAATGAGCAGTTCTTC.